The present entry profiles one T cell receptor (beta chain) with its context. This entry is derived from a study of OX40 agonist ivuxolimab in advanced cancers. Baseline was the first blood sampling point, followed by cycle 4 day 1 and cycle 7 day 1. TCRdb keeps only in-frame clones here, not all; method: immunoSEQ multiplex PCR. Among about 48,000 clones listed, about 81% were seen once. The CDR3 extends over 16 amino acids. Per germline, CDR1 KGHSH and CDR2 LQKENI. Trimming at V came to 5 bases and at J to 0 bases, leaving 6 bases not matched to a gene. The TCR was taken from an adult with an advanced solid tumor such as melanoma, head and neck, liver or kidney cancer. The specimen was CD4+ or CD8+ T cells sorted from blood, collected in a trial of the OX40 agonist ivuxolimab. V is TRBV18 and J is TRBJ2-2, with TRBD2 identical over 7 bases. For the CDR3, the DNA is TGTGCCAGCTCAGACCTAGCGGCCTCGAACACCGGGGAGCTGTTTTTT. Protein: CASSDLAASNTGELFF.